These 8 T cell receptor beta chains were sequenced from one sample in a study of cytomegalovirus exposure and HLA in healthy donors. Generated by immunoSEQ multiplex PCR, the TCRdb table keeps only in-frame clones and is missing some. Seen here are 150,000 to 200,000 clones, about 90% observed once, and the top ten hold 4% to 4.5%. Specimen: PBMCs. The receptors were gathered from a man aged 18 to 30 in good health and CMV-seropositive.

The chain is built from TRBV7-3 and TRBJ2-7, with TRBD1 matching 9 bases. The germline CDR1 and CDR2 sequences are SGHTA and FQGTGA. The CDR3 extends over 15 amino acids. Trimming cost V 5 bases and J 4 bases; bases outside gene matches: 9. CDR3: CASSPLGQGGYEQYF. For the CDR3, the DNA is TGTGCCAGCAGCCCCTTGGGACAGGGAGGGTACGAGCAGTACTTC.

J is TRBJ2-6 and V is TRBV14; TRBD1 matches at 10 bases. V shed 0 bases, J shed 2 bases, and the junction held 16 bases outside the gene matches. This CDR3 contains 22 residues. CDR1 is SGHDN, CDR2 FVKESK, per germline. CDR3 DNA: TGTGCCAGCAGCCAAGATTCATTAGGACAGGGGGTCAGAAGACCTGGGGCCAACGTCCTGACTTTC. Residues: CASSQDSLGQGVRRPGANVLTF.

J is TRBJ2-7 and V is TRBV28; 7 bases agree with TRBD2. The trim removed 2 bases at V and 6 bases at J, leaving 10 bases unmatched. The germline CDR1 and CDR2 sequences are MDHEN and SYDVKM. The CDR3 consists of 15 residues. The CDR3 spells CASSLGGREYGEQYF. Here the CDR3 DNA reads TGTGCCAGCAGTTTAGGCGGGAGAGAGTATGGCGAGCAGTACTTC.

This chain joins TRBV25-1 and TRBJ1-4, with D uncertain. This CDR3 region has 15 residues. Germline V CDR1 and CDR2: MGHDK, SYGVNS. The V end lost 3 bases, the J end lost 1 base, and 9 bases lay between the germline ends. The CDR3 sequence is CASSEPGRTNEKLFF. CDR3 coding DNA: TGTGCCAGCAGTGAGCCGGGGAGAACTAATGAAAAACTGTTTTTT.

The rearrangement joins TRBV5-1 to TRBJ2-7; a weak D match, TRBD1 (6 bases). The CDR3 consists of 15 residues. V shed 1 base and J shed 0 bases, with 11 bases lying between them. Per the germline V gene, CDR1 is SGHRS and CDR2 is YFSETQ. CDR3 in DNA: TGCGCCAGCAGCTTGATCCCGGACAGCTCCTACGAGCAGTACTTC. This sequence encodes CASSLIPDSSYEQYF. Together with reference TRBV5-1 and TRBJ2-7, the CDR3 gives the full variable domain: KAGVTQTPRYLIKTRGQQVTLSCSPISGHRSVSWYQQTPGQGLQFLFEYFSETQRNKGNFPGRFSGRQFSNSRSEMNVSTLELGDSALYLCASSLIPDSSYEQYFGPGTRLTVT.

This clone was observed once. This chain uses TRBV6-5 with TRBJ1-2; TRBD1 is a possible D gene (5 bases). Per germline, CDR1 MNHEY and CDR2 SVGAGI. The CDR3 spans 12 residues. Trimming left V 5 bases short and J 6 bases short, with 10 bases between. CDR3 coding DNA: TGTGCCAGCAGTCACCGACAGCATGGCTACACCTTC. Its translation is CASSHRQHGYTF.

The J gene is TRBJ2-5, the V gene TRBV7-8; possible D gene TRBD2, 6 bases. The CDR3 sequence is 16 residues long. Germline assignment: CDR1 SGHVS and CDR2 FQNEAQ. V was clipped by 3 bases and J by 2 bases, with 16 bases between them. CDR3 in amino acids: CASSFAGLKQQETQYF. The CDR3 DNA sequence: TGTGCCAGCAGCTTCGCGGGGCTGAAACAACAAGAGACCCAGTACTTC.

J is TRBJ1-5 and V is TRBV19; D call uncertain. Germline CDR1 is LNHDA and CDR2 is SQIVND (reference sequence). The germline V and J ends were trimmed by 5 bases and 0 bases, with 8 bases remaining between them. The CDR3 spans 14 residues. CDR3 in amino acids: CASSLTYSNQPQHF. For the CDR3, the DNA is TGTGCCAGTAGTCTGACTTATAGCAATCAGCCCCAGCATTTT.